This TCR beta chain was observed in a study of persistence of HIV-infected CD4 T cells. This CDR3 comprises 14 residues. CDR1 is LNHDA and CDR2 is SQIVND in the germline V gene (reference sequence). Trimming stripped 3 bases from V and 7 bases from J, with 13 bases between. Of note for this clone: Its antigen is not identified.

This was the immunoSEQ version 4 assay in survey mode. The table came from immunoSEQ multiplex PCR; TCRdb's copy has only in-frame clones and leaves some out. The data contain approximately 20,000 clones, around 78% of them singletons. Broader study findings: Antigen-responding cells were enriched for degenerate expanded CDR3beta sequences.

Cells were stimulated with CMV-infected fibroblast lysates at roughly 9.1 ug/mL. Sorting selected CD4+ T cells upregulating both CD40 ligand and CD69. Before stimulation, PBMCs underwent CD8+ T cell depletion. The TCR comes from an adult man with HIV who was CMV-seropositive. The material sequenced was CD4+ T cells sorted from PBMCs after roughly 18-hour stimulation, taken from a patient who received antiretroviral therapy. This chain uses TRBV19 with TRBJ2-1, with a possible D match to TRBD2 (7 bases). CDR3 sequence (DNA): TGTGCCAGTAGTATTAGGGGGGGCGCGAATGAGCAGTTCTTC. This gives the protein CASSIRGGANEQFF.